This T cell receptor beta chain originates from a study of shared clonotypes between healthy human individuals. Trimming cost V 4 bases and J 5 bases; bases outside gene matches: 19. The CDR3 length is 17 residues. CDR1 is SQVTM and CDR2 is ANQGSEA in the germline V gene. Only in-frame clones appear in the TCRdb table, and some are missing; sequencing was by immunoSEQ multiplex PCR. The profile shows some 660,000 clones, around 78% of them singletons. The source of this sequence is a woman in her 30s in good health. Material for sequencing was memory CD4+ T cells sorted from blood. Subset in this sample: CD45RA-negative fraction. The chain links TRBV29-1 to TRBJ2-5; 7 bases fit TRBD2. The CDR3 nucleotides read TGCAGCGTTGGGTCAGGGCCTGGGCGGGAGTGGAAGGAGACCCAGTACTTC. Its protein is CSVGSGPGREWKETQYF.